The T cell receptor beta chain under discussion was sequenced for a study of blood T cell repertoires in COVID-19 (dated by TCRdb to 2018 to 2020). About the study as a whole: Collaborator samples came from the United States, Italy and Spain and covered acute and convalescent phases of COVID-19. The material from the prospective study consisted of cDNA or gDNA derived from T cells, B-cell-depleted T cells, or PBMCs. Deeply sampled blood TCRbeta repertoires from subjects exposed to, actively infected with, or recovered from COVID-19 were included in the dataset. A freely available public database, intended as a resource for researchers studying the immune response to SARS-CoV-2, is where the repertoires were released. The samples were drawn from two sources: the first 160 participants of the ongoing ImmuneRACE study, and about 1,300 subjects contributed by 6 global collaborators. Sample metadata almost always included a de-identified subject ID, COVID-19 status, age in years and sex. Where available, HLA class I and class II types were obtained from metadata supplied by the sample provider rather than from assay-based typing. Overall study outcomes, separate from this receptor: The quantity of clinical and demographic metadata differed by source and by participant and was supplied without curation.

In the prospective study, participants were roughly 18 to 100 years old, resided in around 25 geographic areas of the United States, and were enrolled through a virtual design. Cohort assignment in the prospective study relied on participant-reported clinical history from a screening survey and a study questionnaire. In the prospective study, mobile phlebotomists collected whole blood, serum and a nasopharyngeal or oropharyngeal swab from each participant. Prospective study participants could optionally give additional blood draws and questionnaires over an approximately two-month period. Before DNA extraction, prospective study blood samples were shipped either frozen or at room temperature. Only one count was recorded for this clone. What this receptor recognizes is not known. Within one base of it there is no much larger clone, and no base qualities were kept. There are 18 amino acids in the CDR3, from cysteine to phenylalanine inclusive. Kept here is only the CDR3 DNA, which spans 54 bases and is read in frame from base 1. CDR1 and CDR2, per the germline V gene (reference sequence), are WNHNN and SYGVQD. Ends trimmed: V by 3 bases, J by 3 bases; bases unmatched to a gene: 7.

The immunoSEQ Assay, a bias-controlled multiplex PCR, was used to amplify TCRbeta CDR3 regions from genomic DNA. The paper's data handling went like this. Within the assay, amplification of reference gene primers was used to estimate how many nucleated cells each sample contained. To quantify the absolute abundance of each unique TCRbeta CDR3 rearrangement, sequence reads were collapsed and filtered. For each sample, productive Simpson clonality was calculated as the square root of Simpson's diversity index over productive rearrangements. This immuneACCESS table, as held by TCRdb, lists in-frame sequences with V and J called but not all clones. Of the missing ones, under half trace to an unresolved V gene in checked studies; the others have no known cause. V, J and clone size were drawn from that table, and D and trimming were deduced from the DNA. The sample records under 300,000 clones, more than 75% of which are singletons. Roughly 3.5% of the sample is taken by the ten largest.

The chain employs TRBV10-1 and TRBJ2-2; 13 bases in between match TRBD2. Material for sequencing was PBMCs or T cells enriched from blood (not recorded which). The origin of this receptor is a middle-aged woman with acute COVID-19. In nucleotide form, the sequence is TGCGCCAGCAGTGATCGGACTAGCGGGAGTCCCGACACCGGGGAGCTGTTTTTT. The encoded protein is CASSDRTSGSPDTGELFF.